This record looks at one TCR beta chain sequence and its context. Its specificity is unknown. The PCR contained 60 Vbeta and 13 Jbeta primers. Sequencing used immunoSEQ multiplex PCR; TCRdb keeps in-frame clones, though not all of them. The repertoire has about 170,000 clones, approximately 59% of them found once; the top ten carry 2.5% to 3%. This specimen comes from a study of cytomegalovirus exposure and HLA in healthy donors. Whole-study findings and limits: Rare TCR sequences dominated, though some public TCRs recurred in many donors.

The ends lost 2 bases at V and 7 bases at J; junction bases unmatched: 7. Germline CDR1 SGHVS, CDR2 FNYEAQ. This CDR3 region has 15 residues. V gene TRBV7-6 combines with J gene TRBJ2-1; 8 bases agree with TRBD2. This sequence originates from a man between 40 and 49 years old in good health and CMV-seronegative. Material for sequencing was PBMCs. CDR3 residues: CASSLQSGSGNEQFF. CDR3 coding DNA: TGTGCCAGCAGCTTACAGAGCGGGAGTGGAAATGAGCAGTTCTTC.